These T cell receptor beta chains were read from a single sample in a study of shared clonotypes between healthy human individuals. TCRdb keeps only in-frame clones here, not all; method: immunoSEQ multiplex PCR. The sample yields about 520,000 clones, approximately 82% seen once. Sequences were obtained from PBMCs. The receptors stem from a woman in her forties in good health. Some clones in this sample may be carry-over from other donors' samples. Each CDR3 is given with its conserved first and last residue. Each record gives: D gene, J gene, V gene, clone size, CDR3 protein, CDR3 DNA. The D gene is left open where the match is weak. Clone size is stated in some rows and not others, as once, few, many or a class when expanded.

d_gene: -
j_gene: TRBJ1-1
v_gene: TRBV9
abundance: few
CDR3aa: CASSVGGALNAEAFF
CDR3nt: TGTGCCAGCAGCGTAGGTGGCGCCTTGAACGCTGAAGCTTTCTTT

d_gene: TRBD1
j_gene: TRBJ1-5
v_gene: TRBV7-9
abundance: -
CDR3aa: CASSPDRVGNQPQHF
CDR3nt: TGTGCCAGCAGCCCGGACAGGGTTGGCAATCAGCCCCAGCATTTT

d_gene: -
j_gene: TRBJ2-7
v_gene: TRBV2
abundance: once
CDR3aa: CASSVLLYEQYF
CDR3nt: TGTGCCAGCAGTGTCCTATTGTACGAGCAGTACTTC

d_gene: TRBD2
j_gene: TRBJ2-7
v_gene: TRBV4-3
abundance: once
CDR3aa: CASSQGLAEVEQYF
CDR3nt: TGCGCCAGCAGCCAAGGACTAGCGGAGGTCGAGCAGTACTTC

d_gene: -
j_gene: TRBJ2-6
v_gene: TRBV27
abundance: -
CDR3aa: CASSFAGSGANVLTF
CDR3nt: TGTGCCAGCAGTTTTGCGGGGTCTGGGGCCAACGTCCTGACTTTC

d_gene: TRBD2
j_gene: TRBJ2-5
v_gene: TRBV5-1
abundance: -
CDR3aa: CASSLLSGALETQYF
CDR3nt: TGCGCCAGCAGCTTGCTAAGCGGGGCTCTTGAGACCCAGTACTTC

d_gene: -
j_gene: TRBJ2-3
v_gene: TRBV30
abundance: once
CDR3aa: CAWSDVRSNTQYF
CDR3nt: TGTGCCTGGAGTGATGTCAGGAGTAATACGCAGTATTTT

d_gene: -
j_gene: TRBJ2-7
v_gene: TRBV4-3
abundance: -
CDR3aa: CASSQVASVSYEQYF
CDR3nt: TGCGCCAGCAGCCAAGTAGCTAGCGTCTCCTACGAGCAGTACTTC

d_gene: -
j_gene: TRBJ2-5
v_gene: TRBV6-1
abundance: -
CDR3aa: CASSEVIQETQYF
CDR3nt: TGTGCCAGCAGTGAAGTTATCCAAGAGACCCAGTACTTC

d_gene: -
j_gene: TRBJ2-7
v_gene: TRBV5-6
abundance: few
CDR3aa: CASSLGGSEQYF
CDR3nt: TGTGCCAGCAGCTTGGGGGGGAGCGAGCAGTACTTC

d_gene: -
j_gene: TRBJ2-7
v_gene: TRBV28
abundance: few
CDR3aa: CATTGRLLTYEQYF
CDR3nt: TGTGCCACCACAGGGCGACTTCTTACCTACGAGCAGTACTTC

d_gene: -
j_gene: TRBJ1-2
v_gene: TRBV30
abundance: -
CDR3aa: CAWSAGVGVGYTF
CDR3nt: TGTGCCTGGAGTGCTGGGGTGGGAGTTGGCTACACCTTC

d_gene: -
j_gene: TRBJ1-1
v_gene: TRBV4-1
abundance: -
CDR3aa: CASSQEFRGWTEAFF
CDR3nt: TGCGCCAGCAGCCAAGAATTTAGGGGATGGACTGAAGCTTTCTTT

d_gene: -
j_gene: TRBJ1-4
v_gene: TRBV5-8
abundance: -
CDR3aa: CASSFGLLGEKLFF
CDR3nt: TGTGCCAGCAGCTTCGGGCTTTTGGGGGAAAAACTGTTTTTT

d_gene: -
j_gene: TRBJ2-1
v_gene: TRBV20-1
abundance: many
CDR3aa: CSASLGEQFF
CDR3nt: TGCAGTGCTTCTCTAGGTGAGCAGTTCTTC

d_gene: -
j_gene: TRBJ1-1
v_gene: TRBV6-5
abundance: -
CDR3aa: CASMRGMNTEAFF
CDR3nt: TGTGCCAGCATGAGGGGGATGAACACTGAAGCTTTCTTT

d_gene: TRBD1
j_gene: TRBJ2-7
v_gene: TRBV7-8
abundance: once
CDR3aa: CASSTLTGQGSYEQYF
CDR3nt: TGTGCCAGCAGCACCCTGACGGGACAGGGTTCGTACGAGCAGTACTTC

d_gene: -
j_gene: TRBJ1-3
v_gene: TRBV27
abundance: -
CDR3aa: CASSLSMGHGNTIYF
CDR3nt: TGTGCCAGCAGTTTATCAATGGGGCACGGAAACACCATATATTTT

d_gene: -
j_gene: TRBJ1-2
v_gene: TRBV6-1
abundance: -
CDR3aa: CASSDWGLVNYGYTF
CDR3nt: TGTGCCAGCAGTGATTGGGGTCTGGTCAACTATGGCTACACCTTC

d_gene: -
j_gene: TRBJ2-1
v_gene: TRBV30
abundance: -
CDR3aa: CALEGGGKNEQFF
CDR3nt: TGTGCCTTGGAGGGGGGCGGGAAGAATGAGCAGTTCTTC

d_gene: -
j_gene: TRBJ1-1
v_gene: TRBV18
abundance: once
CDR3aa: CASSPIGDMNTEAFF
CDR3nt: TGTGCCAGCTCGCCTATAGGAGATATGAACACTGAAGCTTTCTTT

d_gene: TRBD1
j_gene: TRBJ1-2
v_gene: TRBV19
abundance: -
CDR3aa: CASSLQGFNGYTF
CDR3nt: TGTGCCAGTAGTCTACAGGGGTTTAATGGCTACACCTTC

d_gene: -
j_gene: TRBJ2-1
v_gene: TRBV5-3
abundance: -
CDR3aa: CARSGSVSYNEQFF
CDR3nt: TGTGCCAGAAGCGGCTCCGTATCATACAATGAGCAGTTCTTC

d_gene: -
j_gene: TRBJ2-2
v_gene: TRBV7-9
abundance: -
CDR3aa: CASSSRVATNTGELFF
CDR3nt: TGTGCCAGCAGCTCCCGAGTAGCGACGAACACCGGGGAGCTGTTTTTT

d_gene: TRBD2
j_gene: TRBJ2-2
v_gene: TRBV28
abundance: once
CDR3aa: CASSLSGLAGTGELFF
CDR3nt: TGTGCCAGCAGTTTAAGTGGACTAGCCGGAACCGGGGAGCTGTTTTTT

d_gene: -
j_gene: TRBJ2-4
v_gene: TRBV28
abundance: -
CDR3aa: CASSLWYRVAKNIQYF
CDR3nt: TGTGCCAGCAGTTTATGGTACAGGGTAGCCAAAAACATTCAGTACTTC

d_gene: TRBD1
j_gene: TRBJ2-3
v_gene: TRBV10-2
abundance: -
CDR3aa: CATLDRGTDTQYF
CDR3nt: TGCGCCACCTTGGACAGGGGAACAGATACGCAGTATTTT

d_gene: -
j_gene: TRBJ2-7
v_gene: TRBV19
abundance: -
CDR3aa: CASSSPERLYEQYF
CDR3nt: TGTGCCAGTAGTTCCCCAGAACGCCTCTACGAGCAGTACTTC

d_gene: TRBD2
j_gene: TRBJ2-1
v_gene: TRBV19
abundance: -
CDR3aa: CASSIGGSPSGPRQFF
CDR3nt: TGTGCCAGTAGTATTGGGGGGTCGCCTAGCGGGCCCCGGCAGTTCTTC

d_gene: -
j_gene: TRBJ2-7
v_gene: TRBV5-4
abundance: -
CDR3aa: CASSLALQLGYEQYF
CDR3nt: TGTGCCAGCAGCTTGGCCCTTCAACTAGGCTACGAGCAGTACTTC

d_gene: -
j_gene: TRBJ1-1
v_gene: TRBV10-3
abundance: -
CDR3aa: CAISGQPAYSPNTEAFF
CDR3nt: TGTGCCATCAGCGGACAGCCGGCTTATAGCCCGAACACTGAAGCTTTCTTT

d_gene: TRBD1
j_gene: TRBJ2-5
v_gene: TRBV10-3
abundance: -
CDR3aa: CAISGTGLDGGETQYF
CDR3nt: TGTGCCATCAGTGGGACAGGACTCGATGGTGGGGAGACCCAGTACTTC

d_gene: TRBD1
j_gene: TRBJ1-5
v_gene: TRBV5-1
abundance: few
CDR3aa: CASSPGQGSNQPQHF
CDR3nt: TGCGCCAGCAGCCCTGGACAGGGTAGCAATCAGCCCCAGCATTTT

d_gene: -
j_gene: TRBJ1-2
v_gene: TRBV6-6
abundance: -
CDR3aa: CASSYACGRKTYGYTF
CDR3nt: TGTGCCAGCAGTTATGCATGTGGGAGAAAGACCTATGGCTACACCTTC

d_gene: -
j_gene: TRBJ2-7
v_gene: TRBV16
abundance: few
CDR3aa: CASSQLAGPRGEQYF
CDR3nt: TGTGCCAGCAGCCAATTGGCGGGCCCCCGGGGGGAGCAGTACTTC

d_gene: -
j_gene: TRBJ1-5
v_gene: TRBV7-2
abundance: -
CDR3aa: CASNRFADSNQPQHF
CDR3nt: TGTGCCAGCAACCGGTTTGCCGATAGCAATCAGCCCCAGCATTTT

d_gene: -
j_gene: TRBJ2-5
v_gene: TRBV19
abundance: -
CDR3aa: CASSIKWGHGETQYF
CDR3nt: TGTGCCAGTAGTATTAAATGGGGACATGGGGAGACCCAGTACTTC

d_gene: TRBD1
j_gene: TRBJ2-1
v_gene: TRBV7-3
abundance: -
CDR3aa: CASSGTGSYNEQFF
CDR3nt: TGTGCCAGCAGCGGGACAGGGAGCTACAATGAGCAGTTCTTC

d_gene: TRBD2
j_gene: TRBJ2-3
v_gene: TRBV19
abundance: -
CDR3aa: CASRETSGSGDTQYF
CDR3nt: TGTGCCAGTAGGGAGACTAGCGGGAGCGGAGATACGCAGTATTTT

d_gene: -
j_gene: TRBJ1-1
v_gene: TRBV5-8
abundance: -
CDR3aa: CAGGGNTEAFF
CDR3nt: TGTGCAGGGGGGGGAAACACTGAAGCTTTCTTT

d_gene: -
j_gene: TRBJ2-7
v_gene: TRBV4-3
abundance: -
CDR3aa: CASSQDQLTGEQYF
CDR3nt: TGCGCCAGCAGCCAGGATCAGCTGACAGGCGAGCAGTACTTC

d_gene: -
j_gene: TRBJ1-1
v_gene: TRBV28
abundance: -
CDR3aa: CASSFGGSRNTEAFF
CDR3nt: TGTGCCAGCAGTTTCGGGGGGAGTAGGAACACTGAAGCTTTCTTT

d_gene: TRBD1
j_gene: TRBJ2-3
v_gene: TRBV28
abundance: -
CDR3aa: CASRPRQGRDLDTQYF
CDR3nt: TGTGCCAGCAGACCTAGACAGGGGCGGGACTTGGATACGCAGTATTTT

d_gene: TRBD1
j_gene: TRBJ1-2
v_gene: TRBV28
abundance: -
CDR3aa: CASSLGGQVGVYGYTF
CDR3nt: TGTGCCAGCAGCCTAGGGGGACAGGTCGGGGTCTATGGCTACACCTTC

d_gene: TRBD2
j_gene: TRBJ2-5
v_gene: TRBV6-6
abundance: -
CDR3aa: CASSYSAGGETQYF
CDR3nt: TGTGCCAGCAGTTACTCGGCGGGAGGAGAGACCCAGTACTTC

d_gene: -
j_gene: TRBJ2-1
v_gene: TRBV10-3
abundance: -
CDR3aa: CAISRVADEQFF
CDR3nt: TGTGCCATCAGCAGGGTAGCGGATGAGCAGTTCTTC

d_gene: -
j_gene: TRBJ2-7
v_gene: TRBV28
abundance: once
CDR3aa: CASSLGESRYEQYF
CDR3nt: TGTGCCAGCAGTTTAGGGGAGTCGCGCTACGAGCAGTACTTC

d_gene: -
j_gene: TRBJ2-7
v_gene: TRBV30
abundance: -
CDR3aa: CAWSEGRGDEQYF
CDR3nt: TGTGCCTGGAGTGAGGGCAGGGGTGACGAGCAGTACTTC

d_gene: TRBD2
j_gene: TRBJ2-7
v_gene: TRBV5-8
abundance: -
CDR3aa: CASSYGGLAENEQYF
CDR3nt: TGTGCCAGCAGCTATGGGGGACTAGCGGAGAACGAGCAGTACTTC

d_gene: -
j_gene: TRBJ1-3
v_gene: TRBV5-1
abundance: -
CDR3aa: CASSLEGGGIFSGNTIYF
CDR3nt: TGCGCCAGCAGCTTGGAGGGAGGGGGGATTTTCTCTGGAAACACCATATATTTT

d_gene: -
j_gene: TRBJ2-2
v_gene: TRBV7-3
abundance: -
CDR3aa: CASSLTGELFF
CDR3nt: TGTGCCAGCAGCTTAACTGGAGAGCTGTTTTTT

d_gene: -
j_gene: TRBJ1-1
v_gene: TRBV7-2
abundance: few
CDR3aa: CASSLGYTEAFF
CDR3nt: TGTGCCAGCAGCTTGGGGTACACTGAAGCTTTCTTT

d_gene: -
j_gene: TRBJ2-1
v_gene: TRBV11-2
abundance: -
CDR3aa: CASSTNSGQLGEQFF
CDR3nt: TGTGCCAGCAGCACAAACTCGGGTCAACTCGGTGAGCAGTTCTTC

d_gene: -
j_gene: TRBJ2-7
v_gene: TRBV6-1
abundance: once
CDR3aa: CASSELDEQYF
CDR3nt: TGTGCCAGCAGTGAGCTGGACGAGCAGTACTTC

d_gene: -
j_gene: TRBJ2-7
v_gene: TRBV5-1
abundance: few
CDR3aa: CASSFDSGSSYEQYF
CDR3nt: TGCGCCAGCAGCTTCGATAGCGGTTCTTCCTACGAGCAGTACTTC

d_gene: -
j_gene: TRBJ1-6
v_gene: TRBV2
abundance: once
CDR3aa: CASSVVLTNSPLHF
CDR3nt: TGTGCCAGCAGTGTGGTCTTAACCAATTCACCCCTCCACTTT

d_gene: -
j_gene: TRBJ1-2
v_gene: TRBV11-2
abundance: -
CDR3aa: CASSPDSNYGYTF
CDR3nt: TGTGCCAGCAGCCCGGACAGCAACTATGGCTACACCTTC